Included here is one T cell receptor (beta chain) sequence, with context. Assignment of participants to cohorts was predicated upon participant-reported clinical history. The germline gives CDR1 GTSNPN, CDR2 SVGIG (reference sequence). CDR3 length: 13 amino acids. The V end lost 0 bases, the J end lost 2 bases, and 8 bases lay between the germline ends. The data stem from a study of blood T cell repertoires in COVID-19. Generated by immunoSEQ multiplex PCR, the TCRdb table keeps only in-frame clones and is missing some. Here the sample spans approximately 200,000 clones, less than 85% being singletons.

The TCR was taken from a man aged 35 to 55 who had recovered from COVID-19. The genes are TRBV30 and TRBJ2-7, with a tentative D call TRBD2 (5 bases). The material sequenced was PBMCs or T cells enriched from blood (not recorded which). The CDR3 bases are TGTGCCTGGAGTGTTGGACTTCCCTACGAGCAGTACTTC. It yields the protein CAWSVGLPYEQYF.